Listed here is a single T cell receptor (beta chain). The data were obtained in a study of CD8 T cells in Susac syndrome. When the RNA was reverse transcribed, random hexamers were used with an input of about 0.45 to 1 ug. Multiplex PCR with immunoSEQ amplified the TCR beta CDR3 across 54 Vbeta and 13 Jbeta. One entry per CDR3 protein results from TCRdb running MiXCR on the immunoSEQ multiplex PCR reads. This table has approximately 130,000 distinct CDR3 sequences, 94% appearing once. Sequencing of TCR beta drew on CD8+ and CD4+ T cells from blood. There are 13 residues in the CDR3. Germline CDR1 is GTSNPN and CDR2 is SVGIG (reference sequence). Trimming at V came to 4 bases and at J to 8 bases, leaving 8 bases not matched to a gene.

This clonotype was obtained from a human donor in good health. The sample was CD4+ T cells from PBMCs. The chain couples TRBV30 to TRBJ1-2; 9 nucleotides agree with TRBD1. The CDR3 spells CAWKIQGAHGYTF. The CDR3 DNA follows: TGTGCCTGGAAGATACAGGGGGCGCACGGCTACACCTTC.